This T cell receptor (beta chain) originates from a study of cytomegalovirus exposure and HLA in healthy donors. Study-wide results and caveats: Rare TCR sequences dominated, though some public TCRs recurred in many donors. The classifier, whose performance was assessed in both the original and validation cohorts, reportedly diagnosed cytomegalovirus status with high specificity and sensitivity. Within the approximately 110 validation repertoires, first-cohort TCR clusters tended to co-occur, according to a later analysis. There were 164 TCR beta chains listed as cytomegalovirus-associated.

The CDR3 totals 14 residues. Germline V gene sequence: CDR1 SEHNR, CDR2 FQNEAQ (reference sequence). Trimming removed 2 bases at V and 5 bases at J, with 12 bases between. Of note for this clone: No antigen is known for it.

Using immunoSEQ multiplex PCR, the repertoire was profiled, and TCRdb retains in-frame clones only, with some absent. The table lists 85,000 to 120,000 clones, roughly 95% of them singletons. The sample consisted of PBMCs. The TCR sequence derives from a woman aged 18-29 years in good health and CMV-seronegative. The chain employs TRBV7-9 and TRBJ1-1; D perhaps matches TRBD1 (5 bases). CDR3 sequence reads: CASSLQGGGTEAFF. The CDR3 region has the DNA TGTGCCAGCAGCTTACAGGGAGGTGGGACTGAAGCTTTCTTT.